These T cell receptor beta chains were read from a single sample in a study of regulatory T cells in long-lasting Graves disease. TCRdb re-analysed the multiplex PCR reads in MiXCR, keeping a single row per CDR3 protein. The top ten clones hold roughly 10% of a sample with roughly 500,000 distinct CDR3 sequences, roughly 14% of them seen once. The same specimen was also included in a second study, on T cells in Graves' hyperthyroidism and ophthalmopathy.

The source was peripheral blood mononuclear cells (PBMCs), collected at new diagnosis, from a patient treated with antithyroid drugs. All receptors derive from a man younger than 45 with Graves disease. CDR3s leave out the opening cysteine and the closing phenylalanine or tryptophan.

J: TRBJ2-3
V: TRBV7-9
CDR3: ASSLRVDSDTQY

J: TRBJ2-1
V: TRBV9
CDR3: ASSVEGTGGINEQF

J: TRBJ2-3
V: TRBV3-1
CDR3: ASSEGLQTHGTDTQY

J: TRBJ1-1
V: TRBV12-3/TRBV12-4
CDR3: ASTLFLNTEAF

J: TRBJ2-2
V: TRBV6-5
CDR3: ASSYPSTRYTGELF

J: TRBJ2-7
V: TRBV6-2/TRBV6-3
CDR3: ASSTPAGYEQY

J: TRBJ1-2
V: TRBV6-4
CDR3: ASSDSKGGSGYT

J: TRBJ1-1
V: TRBV12-3/TRBV12-4
CDR3: ASSSAAGPLEAF

J: TRBJ2-1
V: TRBV13
CDR3: ASSPSSGAALYNEQF

J: TRBJ2-2
V: TRBV25-1
CDR3: ASSGGVGTGELF

J: TRBJ2-1
V: TRBV14
CDR3: ASSQAGWSGSVNEQF

J: TRBJ2-7
V: TRBV10-1
CDR3: ASSDLTSGRIYEQY

J: TRBJ2-5
V: TRBV7-9
CDR3: ASSFREETQY

J: TRBJ1-2
V: TRBV7-9
CDR3: ASSSEGYGYT

J: TRBJ2-3
V: TRBV24-1
CDR3: ATSDLQHPGDTDTQY

J: TRBJ1-4
V: TRBV27
CDR3: ASSLTGLTNEKLF

J: TRBJ2-1
V: TRBV12-3/TRBV12-4
CDR3: ASRTTSGDPNEQF

J: TRBJ2-5
V: TRBV3-1
CDR3: ASSSTLAGVYQETQY

J: TRBJ1-1
V: TRBV28
CDR3: ASSSGAEAF

J: TRBJ2-5
V: TRBV10-3
CDR3: AISDRDLGSQY

J: TRBJ2-3
V: TRBV28
CDR3: ASSLTDPGSTDTQY

J: TRBJ2-5
V: TRBV6-2/TRBV6-3
CDR3: ASNEGAPRQETQY

J: TRBJ2-7
V: TRBV6-1
CDR3: ASTSLRRREQY

J: TRBJ1-3
V: TRBV12-3/TRBV12-4
CDR3: ASRKTGKGNTIY

J: TRBJ2-7
V: TRBV10-3
CDR3: AISESGAIYEQY

J: TRBJ2-3
V: TRBV5-1
CDR3: ASSLTGDSSTDTQY

J: TRBJ2-2
V: TRBV15
CDR3: ATSTPGQGETGELF

J: TRBJ1-3
V: TRBV6-1
CDR3: ASKPGPSGNTIY

J: TRBJ2-3
V: TRBV9
CDR3: ASSRQQDTQY

J: TRBJ2-7
V: TRBV25-1
CDR3: ASSEGRGAKY

J: TRBJ2-7
V: TRBV5-1
CDR3: ASSLVLAGSHEQY

J: TRBJ1-2
V: TRBV29-1
CDR3: SVVEDRGRHWGGYT

J: TRBJ2-2
V: TRBV5-1
CDR3: ASSPGDTGELF

J: TRBJ2-3
V: TRBV7-9
CDR3: ASSPSWGSNTQY

J: TRBJ1-1
V: TRBV30
CDR3: AWRGQGAGGTEAF

J: TRBJ2-2
V: TRBV20-1
CDR3: SAPTRITGELF

J: TRBJ2-1
V: TRBV7-2
CDR3: ASSRSLVEGF

J: TRBJ2-5
V: TRBV20-1
CDR3: SARPAGGQETQY

J: TRBJ2-3
V: TRBV19
CDR3: ASSIGGRSTTQY

J: TRBJ2-3
V: TRBV6-1
CDR3: AALLAGNTDTQY

J: TRBJ2-7
V: TRBV12-3/TRBV12-4
CDR3: ASSPILAGPYEQY

J: TRBJ2-3
V: TRBV6-1
CDR3: ASIRGWERDTQY

J: TRBJ2-3
V: TRBV20-1
CDR3: SDEAQY

J: TRBJ2-5
V: TRBV20-1
CDR3: SARDTTGKETQY

J: TRBJ2-5
V: TRBV12-3/TRBV12-4
CDR3: ASSLRPGRETQY

J: TRBJ1-5
V: TRBV2
CDR3: ASSVGTFGNQPQH

J: TRBJ1-5
V: TRBV20-1
CDR3: SARGGVGQPQH

J: TRBJ2-3
V: TRBV11-1
CDR3: ASSLLGASAGRSDTQY

J: TRBJ2-1
V: TRBV2
CDR3: ASTTLRGNEQF

J: TRBJ2-1
V: TRBV5-1
CDR3: ASSQTSGRNEQF

J: TRBJ2-7
V: TRBV29-1
CDR3: SVGGTTGSYEQY

J: TRBJ2-1
V: TRBV20-1
CDR3: SALRGSSYNEQF

J: TRBJ2-7
V: TRBV27
CDR3: ASSFIAGSPNEQY

J: TRBJ1-1
V: TRBV29-1
CDR3: SVVGQGNVNTEAF

J: TRBJ2-3
V: TRBV29-1
CDR3: SVEESREDTQY